One and the same sample provided the 11 T cell receptor beta chains below, sequenced in a study of CD4 T cells in relation to SARS-CoV-2 and coronaviruses. Their antigen targets remain unknown. Assay: immunoSEQ multiplex PCR; the TCRdb copy retains only in-frame clones and omits some. The top ten hold 4.5% of the sample, which has 37,000 or so clones, approximately 86% seen once. Specimen: naive CD4+ T cells from PBMCs, cultured in vitro. Subset of the sample: naive CD4+ T cells isolated by negative enrichment. These receptor sequences come from an adult with COVID-19.

V is TRBV4-1 and J is TRBJ2-3; TRBD2 matches 11 bases. CDR3 length: 15 residues. The germline V gene has CDR1 MGHRA and CDR2 YSYEKL. V gave up 4 bases and J gave up 6 bases; unmatched junction bases: 6. The CDR3 DNA is TGCGCCAGCAGCCTTTCTAGCGGGAGGTGGGATACGCAGTATTTT. Its protein product is CASSLSSGRWDTQYF.

This clone was seen only once. The chain is built from TRBV18 and TRBJ1-5; D is possibly TRBD1 (5 bases). The length of the CDR3 is 14 residues. V lost 2 bases to trimming and J lost 6 bases, with 11 bases between them. Germline values: CDR1 KGHSH, CDR2 LQKENI. DNA for the CDR3: TGTGCCAGCTCACCAGCAGGGTACTCTCAGCCCCAGCATTTT. Its translation is CASSPAGYSQPQHF. Together with reference TRBV18 and TRBJ1-5, the CDR3 gives the full variable domain: NAGVMQNPRHLVRRRGQEARLRCSPMKGHSHVYWYRQLPEEGLKFMVYLQKENIIDESGMPKERFSAEFPKEGPSILRIQQVVRGDSAAYFCASSPAGYSQPQHFGDGTRLSIL.

The chain carries TRBV6-6 and TRBJ2-7, with D possibly matching TRBD2 (6 bases). Trimming removed 7 bases from V and 6 bases from J, with 13 bases in between. The CDR3 is made up of 12 amino acids. Germline loops: CDR1 MNHNY, CDR2 SVGAGI (reference sequence). The CDR3 DNA follows: TGTGCCAGCAAGGGAGGTCTTCCCGAGCAGTACTTC. It is translated as CASKGGLPEQYF.

The chain joins TRBV28 to TRBJ1-2, with TRBD1 matching 12 bases. Germline V gives CDR1 MDHEN, CDR2 SYDVKM. Trimming took 3 bases from V and 7 from J; bases not matched to a gene: 6. This CDR3 has 15 residues. CDR3 in amino acids: CASSLGTGGNVGYTF. The CDR3 nucleotides read TGTGCCAGCAGTTTGGGGACAGGGGGCAATGTTGGCTACACCTTC.

Note on this clone: Its ends do not fully match the called genes, so a read error is possible. The chain recombines TRBV10-3 with TRBJ2-2; 10 nucleotides align to TRBD2. The CDR3 spans 18 residues. Germline V lookup: CDR1 ENHRY, CDR2 SYGVKD. This CDR3 is CAISQSVPSGSGVGELFF. In DNA, the CDR3 is TGTGCCATCAGTCAGTCTGTGCCTAGCGGGAGTGGAGTCGGGGAGCTGTTTTTT.

This chain links TRBV24-1 with TRBJ2-1, with 7 bases identical to TRBD1. The CDR3 contains 16 residues. V shed 4 bases, J shed 1 base, and the junction held 6 bases outside the gene matches. Germline loops: CDR1 KGHDR, CDR2 SFDVKD. The CDR3 protein is CATSDPDRESYNEQFF. CDR3 in DNA: TGTGCCACCAGTGACCCTGACAGGGAATCCTACAATGAGCAGTTCTTC.

The J gene is TRBJ2-1, the V gene TRBV7-5; the table calls TRBD1, which could not be checked here. TRBV7-5 is classified as a pseudogene. This CDR3 spans 20 amino acids. CDR3 loop: CARSTEQGVAGEGHHNEQFF. The DNA of the CDR3 is TGTGCCAGAAGCACTGAACAGGGGGTCGCGGGGGAAGGTCATCACAATGAGCAGTTCTTC.

This clone was counted once. This sequence joins TRBV11-2 and TRBJ2-7; D gene uncertain. The CDR3 is 14 amino acids. The germline V gene has CDR1 SGHAT and CDR2 FQNNGV. Trimming cost V 2 bases and J 6 bases, with 14 bases left between them. The CDR3 DNA reads TGTGCCAGCAGCTTAACGACGGAACTCTTCGAGCAGTACTTC. It specifies CASSLTTELFEQYF.

The V call is TRBV6-5, the J call TRBJ1-6; D is unclear. This CDR3 is built from 13 residues. CDR1 and CDR2 (germline): MNHEY, SVGAGI. The V end lost 6 bases, the J end lost 5 bases, and 8 bases lay between the germline ends. The CDR3 region has the DNA TGTGCCAGCAGGAACACGGATAATTCACCCCTCCACTTT. Amino acid sequence: CASRNTDNSPLHF.

This chain links TRBV18 with TRBJ2-1; D gene unclear. The CDR3 is 15 residues long. The germline CDR1 and CDR2 sequences are KGHSH and LQKENI. V was cut by 2 bases and J by 1 base, with 9 bases left in between. The chain's CDR3 is CASSPVELSYNEQFF. The CDR3 DNA follows: TGTGCCAGCTCACCAGTAGAGTTATCCTACAATGAGCAGTTCTTC.

This clone occurred a few times. The J gene is TRBJ1-2, the V gene TRBV2; weak D call: TRBD1 (5 bases). V was shortened by 3 bases and J by 11 bases, with 13 bases between the two germline ends. Germline CDR1 reads SNHLY; CDR2 reads FYNNEI. This CDR3 is built from 12 residues. The DNA of the CDR3 is TGTGCCAGCAGTGATTCGACAGTTCCATACACCTTC. Translation gives CASSDSTVPYTF.